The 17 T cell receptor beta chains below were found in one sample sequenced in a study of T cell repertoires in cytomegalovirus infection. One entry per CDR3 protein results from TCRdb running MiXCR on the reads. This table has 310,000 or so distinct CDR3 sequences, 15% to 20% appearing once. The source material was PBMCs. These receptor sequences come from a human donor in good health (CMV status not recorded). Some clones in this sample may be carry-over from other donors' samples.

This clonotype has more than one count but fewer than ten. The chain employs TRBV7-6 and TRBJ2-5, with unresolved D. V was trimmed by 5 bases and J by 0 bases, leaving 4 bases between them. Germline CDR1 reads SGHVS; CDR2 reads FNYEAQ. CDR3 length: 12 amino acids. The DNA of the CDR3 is TGTGCCAGCAGCCATCACCAAGAGACCCAGTACTTC. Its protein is CASSHHQETQYF.

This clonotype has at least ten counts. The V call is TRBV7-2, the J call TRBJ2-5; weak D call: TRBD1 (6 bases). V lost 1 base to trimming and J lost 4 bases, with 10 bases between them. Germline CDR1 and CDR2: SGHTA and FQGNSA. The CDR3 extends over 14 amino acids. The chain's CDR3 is CASSLVGRGETQYF. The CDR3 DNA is TGTGCCAGCAGCTTAGTGGGCAGGGGAGAGACCCAGTACTTC.

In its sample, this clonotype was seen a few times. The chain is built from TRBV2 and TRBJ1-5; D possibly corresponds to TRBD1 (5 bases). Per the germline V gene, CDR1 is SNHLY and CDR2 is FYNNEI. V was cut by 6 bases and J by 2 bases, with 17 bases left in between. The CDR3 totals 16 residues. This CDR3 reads CASREWAGNGNQPQHF. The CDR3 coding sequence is TGTGCCAGCAGGGAATGGGCAGGGAATGGCAATCAGCCCCAGCATTTT.

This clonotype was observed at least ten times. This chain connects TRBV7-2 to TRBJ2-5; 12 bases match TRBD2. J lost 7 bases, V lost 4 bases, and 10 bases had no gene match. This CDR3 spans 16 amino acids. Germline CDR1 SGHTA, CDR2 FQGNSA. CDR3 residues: CASSSTGLAGMVTQYF. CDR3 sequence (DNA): TGTGCCAGCAGCTCCACCGGACTAGCGGGGATGGTGACCCAGTACTTC.

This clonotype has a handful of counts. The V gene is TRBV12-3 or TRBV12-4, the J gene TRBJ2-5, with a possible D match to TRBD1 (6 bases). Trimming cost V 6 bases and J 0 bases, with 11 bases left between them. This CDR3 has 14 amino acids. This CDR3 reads CASRPGTHQETQYF. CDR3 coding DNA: TGTGCCAGCAGGCCCGGGACACACCAAGAGACCCAGTACTTC.

CDR3 residues: CASRQIAGGPLADTQYF. CDR3 DNA sequence: TGTGCCAGCAGACAAATCGCAGGAGGCCCCCTGGCAGATACGCAGTATTTT. V and J are TRBV12-3 or TRBV12-4 and TRBJ2-3; tentatively, D is TRBD2 (5 bases). This CDR3 is 17 amino acids long. The germline V and J ends were trimmed by 6 bases and 4 bases, with 23 bases remaining between them.

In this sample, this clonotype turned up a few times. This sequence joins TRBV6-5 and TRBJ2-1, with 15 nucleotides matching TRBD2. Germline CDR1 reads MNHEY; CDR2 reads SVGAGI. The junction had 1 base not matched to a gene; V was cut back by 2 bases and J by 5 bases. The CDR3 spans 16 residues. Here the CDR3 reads CASSYGTSGGNNEQFF. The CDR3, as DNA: TGTGCCAGCAGTTACGGGACTAGCGGGGGGAACAATGAGCAGTTCTTC.

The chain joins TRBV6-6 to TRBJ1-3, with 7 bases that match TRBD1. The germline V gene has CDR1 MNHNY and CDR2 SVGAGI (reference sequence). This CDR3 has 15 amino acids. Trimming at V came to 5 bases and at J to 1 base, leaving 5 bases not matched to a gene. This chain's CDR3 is CASSRGQSSGNTIYF. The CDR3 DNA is TGTGCCAGCAGTCGGGGACAGTCTTCTGGAAACACCATATATTTT.

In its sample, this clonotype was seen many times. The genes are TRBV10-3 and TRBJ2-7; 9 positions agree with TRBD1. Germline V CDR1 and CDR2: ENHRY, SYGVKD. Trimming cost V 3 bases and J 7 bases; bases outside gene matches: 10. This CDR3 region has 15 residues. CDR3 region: CAISDSRTGEGEQYF. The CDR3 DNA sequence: TGTGCCATCAGTGATTCTAGGACAGGGGAGGGGGAGCAGTACTTC.

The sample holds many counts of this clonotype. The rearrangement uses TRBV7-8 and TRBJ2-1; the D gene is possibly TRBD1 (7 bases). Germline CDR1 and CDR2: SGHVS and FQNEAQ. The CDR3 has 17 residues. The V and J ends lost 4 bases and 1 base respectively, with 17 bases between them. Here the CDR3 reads CASSSGQGGSSYNEQFF. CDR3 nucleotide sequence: TGTGCCAGCAGCTCGGGCCAGGGGGGCAGTTCCTACAATGAGCAGTTCTTC.

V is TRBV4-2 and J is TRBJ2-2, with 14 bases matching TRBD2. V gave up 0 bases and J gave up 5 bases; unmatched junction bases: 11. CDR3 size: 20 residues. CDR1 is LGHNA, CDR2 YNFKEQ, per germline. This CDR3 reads CASSQEPSRLAGGGTGELFF. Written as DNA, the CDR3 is TGTGCCAGCAGCCAAGAACCCTCTCGACTAGCGGGGGGGGGGACCGGGGAGCTGTTTTTT.

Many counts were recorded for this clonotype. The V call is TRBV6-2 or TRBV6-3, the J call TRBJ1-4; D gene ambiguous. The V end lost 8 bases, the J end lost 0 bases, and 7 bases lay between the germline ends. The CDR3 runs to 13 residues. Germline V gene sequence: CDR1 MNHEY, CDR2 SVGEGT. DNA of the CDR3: TGTGCCAGCCAAGTACCAACTAATGAAAAACTGTTTTTT. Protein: CASQVPTNEKLFF.

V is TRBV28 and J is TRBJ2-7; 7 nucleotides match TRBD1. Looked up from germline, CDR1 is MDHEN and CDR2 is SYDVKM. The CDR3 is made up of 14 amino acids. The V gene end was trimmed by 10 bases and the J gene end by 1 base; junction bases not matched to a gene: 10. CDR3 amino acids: CAIKATTGSYEQYF. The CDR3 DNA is TGTGCCATAAAAGCTACGACAGGGTCCTACGAGCAGTACTTC.

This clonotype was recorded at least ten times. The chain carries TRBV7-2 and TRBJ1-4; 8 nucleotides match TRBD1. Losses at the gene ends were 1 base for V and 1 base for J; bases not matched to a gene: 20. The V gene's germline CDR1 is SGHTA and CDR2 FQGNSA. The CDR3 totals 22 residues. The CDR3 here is CASSLDREFRTGRPRTNEKLFF. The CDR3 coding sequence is TGTGCCAGCAGCTTAGACCGGGAATTCCGGACAGGGAGACCCCGAACTAATGAAAAACTGTTTTTT.

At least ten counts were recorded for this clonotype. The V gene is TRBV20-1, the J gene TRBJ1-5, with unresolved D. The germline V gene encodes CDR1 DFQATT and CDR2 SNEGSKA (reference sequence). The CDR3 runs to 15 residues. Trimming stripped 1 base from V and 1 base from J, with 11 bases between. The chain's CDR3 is CSARAFSVSNQPQHF. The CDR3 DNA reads TGCAGTGCTAGAGCTTTTAGCGTAAGCAATCAGCCCCAGCATTTT.

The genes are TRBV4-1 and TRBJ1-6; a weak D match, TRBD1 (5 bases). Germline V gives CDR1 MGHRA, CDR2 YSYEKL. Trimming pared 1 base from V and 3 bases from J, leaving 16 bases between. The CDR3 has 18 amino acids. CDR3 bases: TGCGCCAGCAGCCAAGGTACCTTTGGGGCGGACTATAATTCACCCCTCCACTTT. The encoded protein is CASSQGTFGADYNSPLHF.

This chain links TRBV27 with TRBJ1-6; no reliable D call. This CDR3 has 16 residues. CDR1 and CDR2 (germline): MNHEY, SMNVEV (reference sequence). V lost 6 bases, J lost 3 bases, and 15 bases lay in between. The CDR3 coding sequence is TGTGCCAGCAGCCCGTTAAGCAGAAACTATAATTCACCCCTCCACTTT. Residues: CASSPLSRNYNSPLHF.